One and the same sample provided the 27 T cell receptor beta chains below, sequenced in a study of cytomegalovirus exposure and HLA in healthy donors. PCR involved 60 Vbeta and 13 Jbeta primers. Repertoires were generated with immunoSEQ multiplex PCR, while TCRdb's copy carries only in-frame clones and drops some. The sample table includes some 110,000 clones. Sample: PBMCs. The receptors shown here come from a middle-aged man in good health and CMV-seronegative.

V usage is TRBV11-1 and J usage is TRBJ2-7, with D possibly being TRBD1 (8 bases). Trimming took 2 bases from V and 6 from J, leaving 17 bases between them. CDR1 and CDR2 from the germline V gene are SGHAT and FQDESV (reference sequence). The CDR3 has 15 amino acids. CDR3 in amino acids: CASSLLTGDYSEQYF. In nucleotides, the CDR3 is TGTGCCAGCAGCTTATTGACAGGGGACTACAGCGAGCAGTACTTC.

The chain carries TRBV7-2 and TRBJ1-4, with D tentatively TRBD1 (6 bases). CDR1 is SGHTA and CDR2 is FQGNSA in the germline V gene. Trimming took 1 base from V and 4 from J, leaving 10 bases between them. The CDR3 length is 15 residues. CDR3 DNA sequence: TGTGCCAGCAGCTTAGACAGGGCCCTTAATGAAAAACTGTTTTTT. It codes for CASSLDRALNEKLFF.

This chain uses TRBV28 with TRBJ1-1, with 7 bases that match TRBD1. Germline CDR1 MDHEN, CDR2 SYDVKM. The CDR3 is made up of 14 amino acids. The V and J ends lost 3 bases and 5 bases, in that order; junction bases with no gene match: 6. CDR3 in amino acids: CASSFVGGLTEAFF. The CDR3 bases are TGTGCCAGCAGTTTTGTAGGGGGCTTAACTGAAGCTTTCTTT.

V usage is TRBV5-1 and J usage is TRBJ2-1; possibly TRBD2 for D (6 bases). This CDR3 has 16 residues. Trimming took off 1 base at V and 7 bases at J, with 18 bases between the two ends. Germline V gives CDR1 SGHRS, CDR2 YFSETQ. As DNA, the CDR3 is TGCGCCAGCAGCTTGATGTCGGGAGTGGGACTGAATGAGCAGTTCTTC. It yields the protein CASSLMSGVGLNEQFF.

The V and J genes are TRBV7-2 and TRBJ1-1; 9 nucleotides align to TRBD1. The germline CDR1 and CDR2 sequences are SGHTA and FQGNSA. The CDR3 length is 15 residues. With V trimmed by 5 bases and J by 2 bases, 6 bases remained unmatched. CDR3 coding DNA: TGTGCCAGCAGCCTCCGGACAGGGGTCAACACTGAAGCTTTCTTT. The encoded protein is CASSLRTGVNTEAFF.

This chain joins TRBV9 and TRBJ2-6; D possibly corresponds to TRBD2 (6 bases). Trimming pared 0 bases from V and 0 bases from J, leaving 10 bases between. CDR3 length equals 17 residues. The germline V gene encodes CDR1 SGDLS and CDR2 YYNGEE. CDR3 sequence: CASSVVGGVSGANVLTF. CDR3 DNA sequence: TGTGCCAGCAGCGTAGTCGGAGGGGTCTCTGGGGCCAACGTCCTGACTTTC.

The V gene is TRBV30, the J gene TRBJ1-2, with D hard to call. The CDR3 length is 13 residues. Germline-derived CDR1 and CDR2 are GTSNPN and SVGIG (reference sequence). The germline V and J ends were trimmed by 0 bases and 2 bases, with 7 bases remaining between them. CDR3 protein: CAWSVGRNYGYTF. CDR3 nucleotides: TGTGCCTGGAGTGTGGGCCGCAACTATGGCTACACCTTC.

The V and J genes are TRBV10-3 and TRBJ2-3, with D maybe TRBD2 (5 bases). The germline V gene encodes CDR1 ENHRY and CDR2 SYGVKD. Trimming removed 1 base from V and 2 bases from J, with 13 bases in between. The CDR3 sequence is 16 residues long. The DNA for the CDR3 is TGTGCCATCAGTGAGTTGTGGGAGTCTTCCACAGATACGCAGTATTTT. It specifies CAISELWESSTDTQYF.

The CDR3 loop reads CASRAGGSYNEQFF. The CDR3 region has the DNA TGCGCCAGCAGAGCAGGGGGCTCCTACAATGAGCAGTTCTTC. This chain uses TRBV23-1 with TRBJ2-1; 7 bases agree with TRBD1. TRBV23-1 is placed among ORFs of uncertain function. Trimming at V came to 6 bases and at J to 0 bases, leaving 2 bases not matched to a gene. CDR3 size: 14 residues.

V gene TRBV29-1 combines with J gene TRBJ1-3; 9 bases fit TRBD1. The CDR3 consists of 13 residues. The trim removed 6 bases at V and 10 bases at J, leaving 10 bases unmatched. CDR1 and CDR2 from the germline V gene are SQVTM and ANQGSEA. In DNA, the CDR3 is TGCAGCGTGGCCGGGACAGGGAGCCGGACCATATATTTT. Protein: CSVAGTGSRTIYF.

The chain carries TRBV11-2 and TRBJ1-6; D may be TRBD1 (6 bases). Germline lookup yields CDR1 SGHAT and CDR2 FQNNGV. V was clipped by 5 bases and J by 9 bases, with 20 bases between them. The CDR3 runs to 16 residues. In nucleotides, the CDR3 is TGTGCCAGCAGCCCCTGGAGGCAGGGGTTCGGTTCACCCCTCCACTTT. It translates to CASSPWRQGFGSPLHF.

The V gene is TRBV5-5, the J gene TRBJ2-1, with D perhaps matching TRBD1 (6 bases). Deletions cut 2 bases from V and 5 bases from J, with 11 bases between. CDR1 and CDR2 (germline): SGHKS, YYEKEE (reference sequence). The CDR3 runs to 14 residues. CDR3 nucleotide sequence: TGTGCCAGCAGCTTAAGGGACACCAACAATGAGCAGTTCTTC. It yields the protein CASSLRDTNNEQFF.

This chain connects TRBV6-5 to TRBJ2-1; TRBD2 agrees at 8 bases. Losses at the gene ends were 2 bases for V and 0 bases for J; bases not matched to a gene: 3. The CDR3 is 16 amino acids. Germline CDR1 reads MNHEY; CDR2 reads SVGAGI. The CDR3 loop reads CASSYRGGSSYNEQFF. CDR3 sequence (DNA): TGTGCCAGCAGTTACCGCGGGGGGAGCTCCTACAATGAGCAGTTCTTC.

The V call is TRBV11-3, the J call TRBJ2-1; 8 bases agree with TRBD1. This CDR3 contains 17 residues. Looked up from germline, CDR1 is SGHNT and CDR2 is YENEEA. After removal of 1 base from V and 5 bases from J, the junction contained 10 bases not matched to a gene. CDR3 coding DNA: TGTGCCAGCAGCTTAGTGGTCGCAGGGGGCAACAACAATGAGCAGTTCTTC. It is translated as CASSLVVAGGNNNEQFF.

V is TRBV9 and J is TRBJ1-2, with a weak D call TRBD1 (5 bases). This CDR3 is 14 amino acids long. V was trimmed by 4 bases and J by 2 bases, leaving 12 bases between them. CDR1 and CDR2 from the germline V gene are SGDLS and YYNGEE. The CDR3 DNA follows: TGTGCCAGCAGCCAGCTGGCAGGGAACTATGGCTACACCTTC. It is translated as CASSQLAGNYGYTF. Complete variable domain (other parts from reference TRBV9 and TRBJ1-2): DSGVTQTPKHLITATGQRVTLRCSPRSGDLSVYWYQQSLDQGLQFLIQYYNGEERAKGNILERFSAQQFPDLHSELNLSSLELGDSALYFCASSQLAGNYGYTFGSGTRLTVV.

V usage is TRBV27 and J usage is TRBJ2-3, with D possibly being TRBD1 (6 bases). The CDR3 length is 16 residues. Trimming removed 7 bases from V and 2 bases from J, with 19 bases in between. Germline V CDR1 and CDR2: MNHEY, SMNVEV (reference sequence). The CDR3 DNA reads as TGTGCCAGCAAAATGGCGGTGGGGGCCCCCACAGATACGCAGTATTTT. Amino acids: CASKMAVGAPTDTQYF.

This sequence joins TRBV20-1 and TRBJ2-1; D is possibly TRBD2 (5 bases). Germline V gene data show CDR1 as DFQATT and CDR2 as SNEGSKA (reference sequence). The germline V and J ends were trimmed by 2 bases and 12 bases, with 11 bases remaining between them. The CDR3 is made up of 11 amino acids. The CDR3 is CSARMGDSQFF. CDR3 in DNA: TGCAGTGCTAGAATGGGAGATTCGCAGTTCTTC.

The J gene is TRBJ2-4, the V gene TRBV13; 7 bases match TRBD1. Germline V gene sequence: CDR1 PRHDT, CDR2 FYEKMQ (reference sequence). J gave up 1 base and V 2 bases, and 5 bases lay outside the gene matches. The CDR3 is made up of 16 amino acids. Written as DNA, the CDR3 is TGTGCCAGCAGCTTAAACGAGGGGGCTGCCAAAAACATTCAGTACTTC. As protein: CASSLNEGAAKNIQYF.

J is TRBJ2-1 and V is TRBV5-6; 7 bases match TRBD2. The germline V gene encodes CDR1 SGHDT and CDR2 YYEEEE. This CDR3 has 14 residues. V trimming: 0 bases; J trimming: 7 bases; junction bases outside the gene matches: 4. The CDR3 spells CASSLGRGKNEQFF. The DNA for the CDR3 is TGTGCCAGCAGCTTGGGGCGGGGGAAGAATGAGCAGTTCTTC.

Concerning this clone itself: The junction does not match germline at one end; this may be a read error. The chain carries TRBV2 and TRBJ2-1, with 7 bases aligning to TRBD2. The CDR3 loop spans 10 amino acids. Germline-derived CDR1 and CDR2 are SNHLY and FYNNEI. The CDR3 loop reads CASAAGSGVF. The CDR3 DNA follows: TGTGCCAGCGCGGCGGGGAGCGGGGTCTTC.

CDR3 sequence (DNA): TGTGCCAGCAGCTTAAGCGGGCTGGAGACCCAGTACTTC. Protein sequence: CASSLSGLETQYF. The chain links TRBV7-2 to TRBJ2-5, with TRBD2 as a possible D gene (6 bases). V was pared by 2 bases and J by 5 bases, with 9 bases between. CDR1 SGHTA and CDR2 FQGNSA come from the germline V gene. The CDR3 is 13 residues long.

V gene TRBV2 combines with J gene TRBJ2-7; the match to TRBD1 covers 9 bases. J gave up 5 bases and V 6 bases, and 2 bases lay outside the gene matches. This CDR3 comprises 12 residues. In germline, CDR1 is SNHLY, CDR2 FYNNEI. CDR3 DNA: TGTGCCAGCAGCGGGGACAGGGACGAGCAGTACTTC. Translation: CASSGDRDEQYF. Based on the CDR3 plus reference TRBV2 and TRBJ2-7, the full variable domain is EPEVTQTPSHQVTQMGQEVILRCVPISNHLYFYWYRQILGQKVEFLVSFYNNEISEKSEIFDDQFSVERPDGSNFTLKIRSTKLEDSAMYFCASSGDRDEQYFGPGTRLTVT.

V is TRBV28 and J is TRBJ2-3; tentatively, D is TRBD1 (6 bases). This CDR3 contains 18 residues. Germline CDR1 is MDHEN and CDR2 is SYDVKM. Trimming shortened V by 5 bases and J by 4 bases, and 25 bases separated the two germline ends. The CDR3 DNA reads as TGTGCCAGCAGTGCCGAGACCCGGGTTAGGGGGTTAGCAGATACGCAGTATTTT. Its translation is CASSAETRVRGLADTQYF.

The genes are TRBV6-1 and TRBJ2-5; TRBD1 matches 7 bases. The trim removed 4 bases at V and 5 bases at J, leaving 10 bases unmatched. CDR1 and CDR2 from the germline V gene are MNHNS and SASEGT. This CDR3 has 15 residues. The CDR3 region has the DNA TGTGCCAGCAGTGGACGACAGGGATGGGACGAGACCCAGTACTTC. Translation: CASSGRQGWDETQYF.

This chain links TRBV12-5 with TRBJ2-3; the match to TRBD2 covers 9 bases. This CDR3 is built from 17 residues. Germline V gives CDR1 LGHNT, CDR2 FRNRAP. The V gene end was trimmed by 5 bases and the J gene end by 0 bases; junction bases not matched to a gene: 9. CDR3 nucleotide sequence: TGTGCTAGTGGTCTGGGGTTGACTAGCGGTAGCACAGATACGCAGTATTTT. The encoded protein is CASGLGLTSGSTDTQYF.

This chain connects TRBV7-3 to TRBJ2-7; no definite D call. Germline lookup yields CDR1 SGHTA and CDR2 FQGTGA. V shed 2 bases and J shed 3 bases, with 8 bases lying between them. This CDR3 is built from 13 residues. For the CDR3, the DNA is TGTGCCAGCAGCTTAGGCAGATACTACGAGCAGTACTTC. Protein: CASSLGRYYEQYF. The variable domain in full, completed from reference TRBV7-3 and TRBJ2-7, reads GAGVSQTPSNKVTEKGKYVELRCDPISGHTALYWYRQSLGQGPEFLIYFQGTGAADDSGLPNDRFFAVRPEGSVSTLKIQRTERGDSAVYLCASSLGRYYEQYFGPGTRLTVT.

This rearrangement joins TRBV11-3 to TRBJ2-1; 7 bases align to TRBD2. The CDR3 is 16 residues long. The ends lost 5 bases at V and 2 bases at J; junction bases unmatched: 9. The germline V gene encodes CDR1 SGHNT and CDR2 YENEEA. CDR3 bases: TGTGCCAGCAGCACCTCCCTAGCGGCCACCTACAATGAGCAGTTCTTC. Translating gives CASSTSLAATYNEQFF.